Following are 23 T cell receptor beta chains from one sample sequenced in a study of T cell repertoires in cytomegalovirus infection. TCRdb re-analysed the reads in MiXCR, keeping a single row per CDR3 protein. The data contain under 95,000 distinct CDR3 sequences, about 4% of them singletons. Specimen: PBMCs. The origin of the receptors is a human donor in good health (CMV status not recorded). Some clones in this sample may be carry-over from other donors' samples.

This clonotype was recorded many times. The rearrangement links TRBV28 to TRBJ1-3, with TRBD1 as a possible D gene (5 bases). CDR3 length equals 16 residues. V was pared by 4 bases and J by 4 bases, with 17 bases between. Germline CDR1 is MDHEN and CDR2 is SYDVKM. The DNA for the CDR3 is TGTGCCAGCAGTTCTGAAGACAGTCTAGTGGGAAACACCATATATTTT. As protein: CASSSEDSLVGNTIYF.

This clonotype has ten or more counts. This chain joins TRBV7-6 and TRBJ2-3; tentatively, D is TRBD2 (6 bases). CDR3 length equals 14 residues. The germline gives CDR1 SGHVS, CDR2 FNYEAQ. Deletions cut 2 bases from V and 4 bases from J, with 10 bases between. CDR3 nucleotides: TGTGCCAGCAGCTTACGGGGGTTTGCAGATACGCAGTATTTT. Translation gives CASSLRGFADTQYF.

In its sample, this clonotype was seen many times. This chain uses TRBV7-2 with TRBJ2-7; 11 bases are a match to TRBD2. The CDR3 loop spans 15 amino acids. Germline V lookup: CDR1 SGHTA, CDR2 FQGNSA. The junction had 7 bases not matched to a gene; V was cut back by 5 bases and J by 4 bases. CDR3 amino acids: CASSIRTSGQYEQYF. The CDR3 DNA is TGTGCCAGCAGCATCCGGACTAGCGGGCAGTACGAGCAGTACTTC.

This clonotype showed up many times. The V call is TRBV10-3, the J call TRBJ1-1, with TRBD1 as a possible D gene (5 bases). Germline lookup yields CDR1 ENHRY and CDR2 SYGVKD. CDR3 length equals 15 residues. V lost 4 bases and J 5 bases, leaving 17 bases between the germline ends. CDR3 amino acids: CAISAGGRILTEAFF. The DNA for the CDR3 is TGTGCCATCAGTGCCGGGGGACGGATTTTAACTGAAGCTTTCTTT.

This clonotype was observed at least ten times. V usage is TRBV7-8 and J usage is TRBJ1-2; no clear D gene. The germline gives CDR1 SGHVS, CDR2 FQNEAQ. The CDR3 is 19 amino acids. V lost 4 bases, J lost 0 bases, and 24 bases lay in between. The CDR3 sequence: CASSSFGDPYLLANYGYTF. CDR3 coding DNA: TGTGCCAGCAGCTCGTTCGGGGATCCTTATCTCTTAGCTAACTATGGCTACACCTTC.

This clonotype was seen at least ten times. The chain employs TRBV7-3 and TRBJ2-3, with unresolved D. The germline V and J ends were trimmed by 1 base and 7 bases, with 12 bases remaining between them. This CDR3 is built from 14 residues. Germline V gene data show CDR1 as SGHTA and CDR2 as FQGTGA. CDR3 in amino acids: CASSLRPNPYTQYF. For the CDR3, the DNA is TGTGCCAGCAGCTTAAGGCCGAATCCGTATACGCAGTATTTT.

This clonotype has at least ten counts. The V gene is TRBV12-3 or TRBV12-4, the J gene TRBJ1-1; D gene ambiguous. Trimming cost V 5 bases and J 10 bases, with 5 bases left between them. This CDR3 contains 9 residues. The CDR3 nucleotides read TGTGCCAGCAGTCCCACAGCTTTCTTT. Translated: CASSPTAFF.

This clonotype was seen repeatedly, ten times or more. The chain joins TRBV29-1 to TRBJ2-7, with D uncertain. This CDR3 is built from 14 residues. V shed 6 bases and J shed 4 bases, with 19 bases lying between them. Germline V lookup: CDR1 SQVTM, CDR2 ANQGSEA. CDR3 DNA: TGCAGCGTAAAGGCTCTCCCATACCCTTACGAGCAGTACTTC. Residues: CSVKALPYPYEQYF.

This clonotype was detected many times. The chain has TRBV6-1 and TRBJ2-5; D may be TRBD1 (5 bases). From germline, CDR1 is MNHNS and CDR2 SASEGT. The CDR3 is 13 residues long. V gave up 1 base and J gave up 3 bases, with 6 bases separating them. CDR3 residues: CASSEEGEETQYF. CDR3 DNA sequence: TGTGCCAGCAGTGAAGAAGGGGAAGAGACCCAGTACTTC.

This clonotype showed up many times. The V call is TRBV6-6, the J call TRBJ2-2; no firm D call. V gave up 5 bases and J gave up 6 bases, with 7 bases separating them. Germline CDR1 and CDR2: MNHNY and SVGAGI (reference sequence). This CDR3 has 12 amino acids. The CDR3 spells CASSQPPGELFF. DNA for the CDR3: TGTGCCAGCAGTCAACCCCCCGGGGAGCTGTTTTTT.

The chain is built from TRBV15 and TRBJ2-5, with 10 bases fitting TRBD2. CDR1 is LNHNV, CDR2 YYDKDF, per germline (reference sequence). The CDR3 has 15 amino acids. Trimming removed 0 bases from V and 5 bases from J; junction bases left unmatched: 3. The CDR3 DNA reads TGTGCCACCAGCAGAGATACTAGCGGGAAGGAGACCCAGTACTTC. It codes for CATSRDTSGKETQYF.

In this sample, this clonotype turned up many times. The chain has TRBV7-9 and TRBJ2-1; TRBD2 aligns across 8 bases. Germline trimming cut 7 bases from V and 0 bases from J; bases unmatched to any gene: 5. The CDR3 loop spans 15 amino acids. Germline CDR1 SEHNR, CDR2 FQNEAQ (reference sequence). The chain's CDR3 is CASTLSGTSYNEQFF. The DNA for the CDR3 is TGTGCCAGCACCCTTAGCGGGACCTCCTACAATGAGCAGTTCTTC.

This clonotype was seen repeatedly, ten times or more. V gene TRBV7-8 combines with J gene TRBJ1-4; D gene unclear. The CDR3 has 14 residues. The ends were cut back, 5 bases at V and 6 bases at J, with 13 bases in the middle. Germline V lookup: CDR1 SGHVS, CDR2 FQNEAQ. CDR3 sequence reads: CASSPRGLYEKLFF. CDR3 in DNA: TGTGCCAGCAGCCCTCGAGGGCTATATGAAAAACTGTTTTTT.

This clonotype was counted at least ten times. The chain combines TRBV25-1 with TRBJ2-3; TRBD1 matches at 8 bases. J gave up 3 bases and V 0 bases, and 5 bases lay outside the gene matches. The CDR3 sequence is 16 residues long. Germline CDR1 and CDR2: MGHDK and SYGVNS. CDR3 in amino acids: CASSEYRTGLTDTQYF. The CDR3 nucleotides read TGTGCCAGCAGTGAATATCGGACAGGGCTAACAGATACGCAGTATTTT. Full variable domain (missing parts from reference TRBV25-1 and TRBJ2-3): EADIYQTPRYLVIGTGKKITLECSQTMGHDKMYWYQQDPGMELHLIHYSYGVNSTEKGDLSSESTVSRIRTEHFPLTLESARPSHTSQYLCASSEYRTGLTDTQYFGPGTRLTVL.

This clonotype was counted ten times or more. J is TRBJ1-1 and V is TRBV12-3 or TRBV12-4, with unresolved D. The V and J ends lost 6 bases and 8 bases respectively, with 16 bases between them. CDR3 length: 13 residues. CDR3 DNA: TGTGCCAGCAGGTTCTTGGGTTTGGGCGAAGCTTTCTTT. This encodes CASRFLGLGEAFF.

The sample holds many counts of this clonotype. The rearrangement joins TRBV7-6 to TRBJ1-5; D possibly corresponds to TRBD1 (6 bases). The CDR3 totals 12 residues. V shed 9 bases and J shed 4 bases, with 10 bases lying between them. Germline V gene sequence: CDR1 SGHVS, CDR2 FNYEAQ. CDR3 sequence reads: CASGQPNQPQHF. In DNA form, the CDR3 reads TGTGCCAGTGGACAGCCGAATCAGCCCCAGCATTTT.

This clonotype was picked up many times. The genes are TRBV7-2 and TRBJ2-1; tentative D call: TRBD2 (6 bases). CDR3 length: 14 amino acids. Germline CDR1 and CDR2: SGHTA and FQGNSA. V was trimmed by 4 bases and J by 4 bases, leaving 11 bases between them. CDR3 amino acids: CASSSAGPYNEQFF. DNA for the CDR3: TGTGCCAGCAGCTCGGCGGGGCCGTACAATGAGCAGTTCTTC.

This clonotype came up many times. The chain employs TRBV7-2 and TRBJ2-7, with 9 bases identical to TRBD1. V lost 6 bases, J lost 1 base, and 7 bases stayed unmatched. CDR3 length: 15 amino acids. Per germline, CDR1 SGHTA and CDR2 FQGNSA. The CDR3 bases are TGTGCCAGCAGACGAACCGGGACAGGGTCCTACGAGCAGTACTTC. Amino acid sequence: CASRRTGTGSYEQYF.

This clonotype showed up just a few times. This chain connects TRBV28 to TRBJ2-7, with D perhaps matching TRBD2 (6 bases). Trimming took off 5 bases at V and 3 bases at J, with 17 bases between the two ends. The CDR3 consists of 15 residues. Germline V lookup: CDR1 MDHEN, CDR2 SYDVKM. The chain's CDR3 is CASSRPGLGVYEQYF. The DNA for the CDR3 is TGTGCCAGCAGTCGCCCGGGACTTGGGGTCTACGAGCAGTACTTC.

This clonotype showed up many times. This rearrangement joins TRBV7-9 to TRBJ2-7, with D hard to call. This CDR3 has 11 amino acids. Germline-derived CDR1 and CDR2 are SEHNR and FQNEAQ (reference sequence). The germline V and J ends were trimmed by 2 bases and 6 bases, with 5 bases remaining between them. CDR3 amino acids: CASSLMREQYF. The CDR3 nucleotides are TGTGCCAGCAGCTTAATGCGCGAGCAGTACTTC.

J is TRBJ2-3 and V is TRBV7-2, with TRBD2 as a possible D gene (6 bases). Germline V gene sequence: CDR1 SGHTA, CDR2 FQGNSA. The CDR3 totals 13 residues. V lost 5 bases and J 6 bases, leaving 12 bases between the germline ends. CDR3 sequence (DNA): TGTGCCAGCAGCAGACTAGTTTTTGATACGCAGTATTTT. Translation gives CASSRLVFDTQYF. Full variable domain (missing parts from reference TRBV7-2 and TRBJ2-3): GAGVSQSPSNKVTEKGKDVELRCDPISGHTALYWYRQSLGQGLEFLIYFQGNSAPDKSGLPSDRFSAERTGGSVSTLTIQRTQQEDSAVYLCASSRLVFDTQYFGPGTRLTVL.

Ten or more counts support this clonotype. This chain links TRBV6-5 with TRBJ1-3; the D is unclear. The germline V gene encodes CDR1 MNHEY and CDR2 SVGAGI. Trimming stripped 2 bases from V and 2 bases from J, with 7 bases between. The CDR3 totals 14 residues. The CDR3 DNA sequence: TGTGCCAGCAGTTACCCGGGAGCTGGAAACACCATATATTTT. As protein: CASSYPGAGNTIYF.

The chain employs TRBV18 and TRBJ1-1; D gene uncertain. V lost 3 bases and J lost 4, with 12 bases in between. Germline V gene lookup returns CDR1 KGHSH and CDR2 LQKENI. The CDR3 length is 14 residues. The CDR3 region is CASSPGSKGTEAFF. The DNA of the CDR3 is TGTGCCAGCTCACCCGGGTCGAAGGGCACTGAAGCTTTCTTT.